The sequence of this T cell receptor beta chain was determined in a study of PD-1 and CTLA-4 blockade in melanoma. Assay used: immunoSEQ multiplex PCR; TCRdb lists only in-frame clones, some missing. Among some 15,000 clones listed, over 60% were seen once. Sequencing used CD8+ T cells from peripheral blood, obtained before anti-PD-1 treatment. This TCR came from a human donor with melanoma.

DNA for the CDR3: TGTGCCAGTAGTATAGCAGCGGGAGTCCACAATGAGCAGTTCTTC. It translates to CASSIAAGVHNEQFF. The J gene is TRBJ2-1, the V gene TRBV19; 8 bases line up with TRBD2. The germline V gene encodes CDR1 LNHDA and CDR2 SQIVND (reference sequence). CDR3 size: 15 residues. V lost 1 base to trimming and J lost 5 bases; unmatched junction nucleotides: 4.